Detailed here is one T cell receptor (beta chain). At one end, the junction sequence differs from germline, possibly due to a read error. Both RNA and DNA were isolated together from approximately 20-30 mg of bulk tissue that had not been sorted. The data derive from a study of tumor-infiltrating lymphocytes in primary liver carcinoma. From germline, CDR1 is SEHNR and CDR2 FQNEAQ (reference sequence). The CDR3 is 13 residues long. With 400 to 550 ng total RNA as template and a constant-region primer, TCR beta cDNA was made. Slightly modified ARM-PCR served as the procedure for the TCR beta libraries. These libraries came from three rounds of nested multiplex PCR. TRBV1-TRBV30 forward and Cbeta reverse primers drove the first two roughly 10-cycle rounds. TCRdb reanalysed the multiplex PCR reads using MiXCR and keeps one entry per CDR3 protein. The sample contains about 78,000 distinct CDR3 sequences, 65% to 75% of which appear only once.

Sample: liver tumor tissue from sampling region 4. Subset indicated: tumor region T4, right-lateral pole. The chain couples TRBV7-9 to TRBJ2-7, with TRBD1 as a possible D gene (5 bases). The clonotype comes from a woman aged 55-70 years with primary liver carcinoma and hepatitis B virus infection. As DNA, the CDR3 is TGTGCCAGCAGCCCCCCCCCAGGGATCGAGCTGTACTTC. This gives the protein CASSPPPGIELYF.